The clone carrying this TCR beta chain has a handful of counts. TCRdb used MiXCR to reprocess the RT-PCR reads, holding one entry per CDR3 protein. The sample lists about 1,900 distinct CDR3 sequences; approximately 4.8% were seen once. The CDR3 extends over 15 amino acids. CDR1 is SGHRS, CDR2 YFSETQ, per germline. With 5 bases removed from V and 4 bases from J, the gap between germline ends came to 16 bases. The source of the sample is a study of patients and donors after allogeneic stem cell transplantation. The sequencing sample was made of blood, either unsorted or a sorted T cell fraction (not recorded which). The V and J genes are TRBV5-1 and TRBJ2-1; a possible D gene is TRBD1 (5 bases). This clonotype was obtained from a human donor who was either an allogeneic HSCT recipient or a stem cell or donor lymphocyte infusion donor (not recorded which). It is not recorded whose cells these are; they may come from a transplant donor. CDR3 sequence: CASRDTGDAYNEQFF. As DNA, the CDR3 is TGCGCCAGCAGAGATACAGGTGATGCTTACAATGAGCAGTTCTTC. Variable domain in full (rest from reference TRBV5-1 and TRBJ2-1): KAGVTQTPRYLIKTRGQQVTLSCSPISGHRSVSWYQQTPGQGLQFLFEYFSETQRNKGNFPGRFSGRQFSNSRSEMNVSTLELGDSALYLCASRDTGDAYNEQFFGPGTRLTVL.